This entry describes one TCR beta chain. The sample originates from a study of blood T cell repertoires in COVID-19. Across the whole study: Samples came from the United States, Italy and Spain, spanning acute and convalescent COVID-19. T cells, B-cell-depleted T cells, or PBMCs provided the cDNA or gDNA that served as material.

Authors' analysis steps: Reference gene primer amplification gave estimated nucleated cell counts. TCRdb's table, derived via immunoSEQ multiplex PCR, lists solely in-frame clones and lacks some. V, J and clone size derive from that table, while D and trimming were established from the DNA sequence. This sample carries around 70,000 clones, roughly 84% of them seen once, and the ten largest clones take about 11%. CDR3 length: 15 residues. The V and J ends lost 4 bases and 4 bases, in that order; junction bases with no gene match: 6. Germline V gives CDR1 KGHSY, CDR2 FQNENV. The sample was peripheral blood. The chain joins TRBV16 to TRBJ2-7; 11 positions match TRBD2. The receptor was derived from a woman aged 18-29 years with acute or convalescent COVID-19. CDR3 protein: CASSLGTSGWYEQYF. CDR3 coding DNA: TGTGCCAGCAGCCTAGGGACTAGCGGTTGGTACGAGCAGTACTTC.